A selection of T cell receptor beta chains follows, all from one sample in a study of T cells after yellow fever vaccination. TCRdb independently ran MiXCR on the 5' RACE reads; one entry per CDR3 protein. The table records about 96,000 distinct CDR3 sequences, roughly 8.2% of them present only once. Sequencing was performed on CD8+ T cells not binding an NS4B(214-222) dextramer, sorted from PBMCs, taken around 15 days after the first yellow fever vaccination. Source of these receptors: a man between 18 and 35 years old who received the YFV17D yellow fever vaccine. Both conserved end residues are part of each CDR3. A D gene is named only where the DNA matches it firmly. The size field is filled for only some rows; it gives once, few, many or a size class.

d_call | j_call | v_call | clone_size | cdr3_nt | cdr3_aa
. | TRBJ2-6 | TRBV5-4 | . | TGTGCCAGCAGCTTCCCCTTTCGCGGGGCTGGGGCCAACGTCCTGACTTTC | CASSFPFRGAGANVLTF
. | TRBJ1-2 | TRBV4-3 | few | TGCGCCAGCAGCCAAGGGGCGGGGCCCGGCTATGGCTACACCTTC | CASSQGAGPGYGYTF
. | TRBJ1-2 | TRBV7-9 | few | TGTGCCAGCAGCTCAGTCGGGGATCTACCCTATGGCTACACCTTC | CASSSVGDLPYGYTF
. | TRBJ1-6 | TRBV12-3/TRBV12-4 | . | TGTGCCAGCAGCCATAGTGGGGATAGGTCACCCCTCCACTTT | CASSHSGDRSPLHF
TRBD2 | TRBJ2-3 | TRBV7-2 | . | TGTGCCAGCAGCTTGCGGGGGGAGCCCACAGATACGCAGTATTTT | CASSLRGEPTDTQYF
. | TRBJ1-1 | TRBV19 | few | TGTGCCACCGTCGGGACACCGGATGAAGCTTTCTTT | CATVGTPDEAFF
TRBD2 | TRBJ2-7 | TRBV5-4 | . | TGTGCCAGCAGTCAGGGACTAGCGGGGGGTACCTACGAGCAGTACTTC | CASSQGLAGGTYEQYF
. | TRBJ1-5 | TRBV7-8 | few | TGTGCCAGCAGCTGGACAGTTAGCAATCAGCCCCAGCATTTT | CASSWTVSNQPQHF
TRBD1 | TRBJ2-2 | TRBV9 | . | TGTGCCAGCGGCCGCCCCGGGACAGAGAACACCGGGGAGCTGTTTTTT | CASGRPGTENTGELFF
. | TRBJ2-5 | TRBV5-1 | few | TGCGCCAGCAGCTTAAGGGCCCCCCCGTCCAAAGAGACCCAGTACTTC | CASSLRAPPSKETQYF
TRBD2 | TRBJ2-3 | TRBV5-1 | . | TGCGCCAGCAGCTCTGAGACTAGCGAAGCAGATACGCAGTATTTT | CASSSETSEADTQYF
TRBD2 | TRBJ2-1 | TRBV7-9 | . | TGTGCCAGCAGCTCTCCGGGACTAGTGGTTGAGCAGTTCTTC | CASSSPGLVVEQFF
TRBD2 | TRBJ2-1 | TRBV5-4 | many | TGTGCCAGCAGGCGGACTAGCGGAATAAACAATGAGCAGTTCTTC | CASRRTSGINNEQFF
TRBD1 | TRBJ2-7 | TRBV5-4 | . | TGTGCCAGCAGCCCCCGACAGGGTTTGAACGAGCAGTACTTC | CASSPRQGLNEQYF
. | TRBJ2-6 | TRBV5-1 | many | TGCGCCAGCAGCTTTAGAGGGGCTGGGGCCAACGTCCTGACTTTC | CASSFRGAGANVLTF
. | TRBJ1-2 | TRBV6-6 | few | TGTGCCAGTGTGGAGTACAGCTACTATGGCTACACCTTC | CASVEYSYYGYTF
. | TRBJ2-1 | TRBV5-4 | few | TGTGCCAGCAGCACTGCCGAAGCCCCAGTCCATGAGCAGTTCTTC | CASSTAEAPVHEQFF
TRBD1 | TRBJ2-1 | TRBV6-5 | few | TGTGCCAGCAGTTACGCACAGGGGGCCTATGAGCAGTTCTTC | CASSYAQGAYEQFF
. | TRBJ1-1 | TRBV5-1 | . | TGCGCCAGCAGCTTGTTGGGGGGCGCAGGAACTGAAGCTTTCTTT | CASSLLGGAGTEAFF
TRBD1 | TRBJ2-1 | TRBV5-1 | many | TGCGCCAGCAGCTTGGGAGACAGGGAGCGCTACAATGAGCAGTTCTTC | CASSLGDRERYNEQFF
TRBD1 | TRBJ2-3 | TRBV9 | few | TGTGCCAGCAGCCACCCAGGGGGCCTCACTAGCACAGATACGCAGTATTTT | CASSHPGGLTSTDTQYF
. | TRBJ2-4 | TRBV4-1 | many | TGCGCCAGCAGCCAAGTGGAAAGTGCGCGAGGAAACATTCAGTACTTC | CASSQVESARGNIQYF
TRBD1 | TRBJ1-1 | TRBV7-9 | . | TGTGCCAGCAGCCCATCACAGGGGCGGGATTTTCTTGAAGCTTTCTTT | CASSPSQGRDFLEAFF
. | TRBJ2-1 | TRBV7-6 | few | TGTGCCAGCAGCTTAAGTGGGGCGGGGCTGAGCTCCTACAATGAGCAGTTCTTC | CASSLSGAGLSSYNEQFF
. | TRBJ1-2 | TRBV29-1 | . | TGCAGCGTCCAAGGCAACTATGGCTACACCTTC | CSVQGNYGYTF
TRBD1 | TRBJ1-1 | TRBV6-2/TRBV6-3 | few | TGTGCCAGCAGTTACTCGGGTGACAGGGGGAGCACTGAAGCTTTCTTT | CASSYSGDRGSTEAFF
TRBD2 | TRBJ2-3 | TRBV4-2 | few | TGTGCCAGCAGCCAAGAGGGGCTAGCGGTGTTACTCACAGATACGCAGTATTTT | CASSQEGLAVLLTDTQYF
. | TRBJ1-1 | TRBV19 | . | TGTGCCAGTGAGGGGATCGCGGCTGAAGCTTTCTTT | CASEGIAAEAFF
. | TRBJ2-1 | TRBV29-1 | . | TGCAGCGGCCCATCCCACAGCGGAACCAATGAGCAGTTCTTC | CSGPSHSGTNEQFF
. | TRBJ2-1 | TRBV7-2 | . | TGTGCCAGCAGCTTAAATGGACCCGGGGTCCGGTACAATGAGCAGTTCTTC | CASSLNGPGVRYNEQFF
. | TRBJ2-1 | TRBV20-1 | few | TGCAGTGCTAGAGACGACAGGGAGGGTCCCTACAATGAGCAGTTCTTC | CSARDDREGPYNEQFF
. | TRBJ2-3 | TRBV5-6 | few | TGTGCCAGCAGCTGGGACATTGGGGGAACAGATACGCAGTATTTT | CASSWDIGGTDTQYF
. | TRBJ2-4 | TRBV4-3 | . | TGCGCCAGCAGCCAAGATCTAGAGGGCAGGGAGTTAGCCAAAAACATTCAGTACTTC | CASSQDLEGRELAKNIQYF
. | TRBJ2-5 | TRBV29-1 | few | TGCAGCGTTGAAGAGGGGGCAGGTGTGGAGACCCAGTACTTC | CSVEEGAGVETQYF
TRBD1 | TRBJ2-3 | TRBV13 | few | TGTGCCAGCAGCGAGCAGGGGGCGCGGGACACAGATACGCAGTATTTT | CASSEQGARDTDTQYF
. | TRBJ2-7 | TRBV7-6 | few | TGTGCCAGCAGCCGGACTAATACGGGCGAGCAGTACTTC | CASSRTNTGEQYF
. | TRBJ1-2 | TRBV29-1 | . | TGCAGCGTTGATGTCCGGACACCTTCGGGGGGCTACACCTTC | CSVDVRTPSGGYTF
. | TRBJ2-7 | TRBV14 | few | TGTGCCAGCAGCCCTACTGACTTCTCCTACGAGCAGTACTTC | CASSPTDFSYEQYF
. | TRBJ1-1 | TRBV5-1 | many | TGCGCCAGCAGCTTGACCCGGGAGGGGACTGAAGCTTTCTTT | CASSLTREGTEAFF
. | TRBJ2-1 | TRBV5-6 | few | TGTGCCAGCAGCTTGGTGGGGGATTACAATGAGCAGTTCTTC | CASSLVGDYNEQFF
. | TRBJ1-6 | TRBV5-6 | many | TGTGCCAGCAGCTGGGGGGAGGGGTCTTCACCCCTCCACTTT | CASSWGEGSSPLHF
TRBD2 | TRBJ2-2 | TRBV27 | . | TGTACTGGACTAGCGGGGGGACCTAACACCGGGGAGCTGTTTTTT | CTGLAGGPNTGELFF
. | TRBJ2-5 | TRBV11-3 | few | TGTGCCAGCAGCTTCGCAGGATCAGAGACCCAGTACTTC | CASSFAGSETQYF
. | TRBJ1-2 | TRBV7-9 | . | TGTGCCAGCAGCTTTCCAGAAGCTAACTATGGCTACACCTTC | CASSFPEANYGYTF
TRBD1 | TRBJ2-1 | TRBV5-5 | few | TGTGCCAGCAGCTTGTGGGACAGAGACAATGAGCAGTTCTTC | CASSLWDRDNEQFF
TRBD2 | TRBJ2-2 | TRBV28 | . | TGTGCCAGCAGTCCACCCCTTCGACTAGCGGGGGATCGGACCGGGGAGCTGTTTTTT | CASSPPLRLAGDRTGELFF
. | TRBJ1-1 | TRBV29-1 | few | TGCAGCGTTGTTCCGCTGTCGGGTCCCACTGAAGCTTTCTTT | CSVVPLSGPTEAFF
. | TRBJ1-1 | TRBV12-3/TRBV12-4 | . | TGTGCCAGCAGTAGGGCACCAAGGAACACTGAAGCTTTCTTT | CASSRAPRNTEAFF
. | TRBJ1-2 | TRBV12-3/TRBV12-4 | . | TGTGCCAGCAGTTTAGGACACAAAATTAACTATGGCTACACCTTC | CASSLGHKINYGYTF
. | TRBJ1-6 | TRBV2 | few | TGTGCCAGCAGTGGTTTCAGGGACGATAATTCACCCCTCCACTTT | CASSGFRDDNSPLHF
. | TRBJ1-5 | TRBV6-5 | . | TGTGCCAGCAGTTACTCAGCGGGAAGCAATCAGCCCCAGCATTTT | CASSYSAGSNQPQHF
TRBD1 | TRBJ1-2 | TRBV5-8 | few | TGTGCCAGCAGCTGGGGACAGACCACTATGCCTGGCTACACCTTC | CASSWGQTTMPGYTF
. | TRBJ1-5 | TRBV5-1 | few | TGCGCCACTCTTCGAGGGGGTCAGCCCCAGCATTTT | CATLRGGQPQHF
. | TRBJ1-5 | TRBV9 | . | TGTGCCAGCAGCGTAGATGGGGGGCCTCAGCCCCAGCATTTT | CASSVDGGPQPQHF
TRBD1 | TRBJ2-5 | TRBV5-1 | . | TGCGCCAGCAGCCTGATCCCGGGACAGGGTGTGCGGCATGAGACCCAGTACTTC | CASSLIPGQGVRHETQYF
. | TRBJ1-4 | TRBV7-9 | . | TGTGCCAGCAGCGAAGGACATACCATCGGAAAACTGTTTTTT | CASSEGHTIGKLFF
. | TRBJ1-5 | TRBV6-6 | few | TGTGCCAGCAGTTACGGCGGGAATCAGCCCCAGCATTTT | CASSYGGNQPQHF
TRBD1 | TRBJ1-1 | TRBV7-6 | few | TGTGCCAGCAGCTTTACAGGGGGCGAGGGCACTGAAGCTTTCTTT | CASSFTGGEGTEAFF
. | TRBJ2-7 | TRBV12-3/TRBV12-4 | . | TGTGCCAGCAGTTTTGTGGTGGGCTGGAGCTCCTACGAGCTGTACTTC | CASSFVVGWSSYELYF
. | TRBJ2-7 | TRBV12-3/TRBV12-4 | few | TGTGCCAGCCCCCCTCGCGAGAGCTCCTACGAGCAGTACTTC | CASPPRESSYEQYF